The sequence of this TCR beta chain was determined in a study of cytomegalovirus exposure and HLA in healthy donors (dated by TCRdb to 2017 to 2019). Broadly, across the study: In an earlier analysis of under 600 of the donors, approximately 300 Gb of sequence data and 120 million or so unique TCR beta sequences from 150 million to 200 million T cells were reported. An early release that covered about 600 HLA-typed donors contained approximately 300 gigabases of sequencing data and roughly 84 million unique TCR sequences. Of the approximately 400 genotyped donors, 65% to 90% fell in the genetic ancestry cluster associated with self-reported Caucasian donors. The aim of the study was to test whether cataloging public T cell receptors could identify signatures of past pathogen exposure. The T cell repertoires of some 700 subjects were profiled by immunosequencing and related to cytomegalovirus serostatus. In addition to the first cohort of about 650 subjects, a separate validation cohort of 100 to 150 different subjects was used. To predict cytomegalovirus infection status, the study combined high-throughput TCR immunosequencing, statistical association of individual TCRs with disease status, and machine learning. To study patterns of TCR occurrence, a later analysis re-analyzed previously published TCR beta repertoires from around 660 donors and added high-resolution HLA genotyping. The later analysis used no new phenotypic data to find candidate immune exposures, relying instead on TCR beta sequences and their occurrence across donors. In an earlier analysis of 500 to 650 of the donors, high-throughput TCR beta sequencing was used to judge whether each TCR beta V gene segment behaved as functional or pseudogenic. Donor age, sex, ethnicity and CMV serostatus were compiled together with the repertoire data. A later genetic analysis took genome-wide SNP genotypes for about three fifths of the 666 donors and used that subset as a discovery cohort. All discovery cohort repertoires had been generated on a single sequencing platform. HLA typing covered class I and class II loci at four-digit resolution. The number of donors typed differed by locus, with 629-630 for A, B, C, DRB1 and DQB1, more than 500 for DQA1, approximately 570 for DPA1, and 472 for DPB1. Because of strong linkage in the cohort, roughly five DR-DQ haplotypes were treated as single units for association and clustering. Among roughly 400 genotyped donors of the cohort, an average of roughly 230,000 unique TCR beta nucleotide sequences was sequenced per donor, of which roughly 17% were non-productive.

CDR1 SGHTA and CDR2 FQGNSA were looked up in the germline V gene. V is cut by 3 bases and J by 3 bases, and the space between the germline ends is 8 bases. From its cysteine to its phenylalanine, the CDR3 spans 13 amino acids. Only the CDR3 region is kept as DNA, spanning 39 bases read in frame from base 1. Library prep was done by the immunoSEQ multiplex PCR assay. For the multiplex PCR, a mixture combining 60 forward primers for TCR Vbeta segments and 13 reverse primers for TCR Jbeta segments was used. Amplification of the CDR3 region of rearranged TCR beta genes was performed with a multiplex PCR assay on genomic DNA. The Illumina HiSeq System was used to sequence the amplified TCR beta libraries as 87-base-pair reads. The authors' analysis ran thus. In a later analysis, approximately 74 million unique TCR beta chains were counted across the 650 to 750 repertoires, and around 10 million of these chains were shared by at least two donors. A nearest-neighbor algorithm error-corrected the raw reads and collapsed the reads into unique sequences, merging closely related sequences to remove PCR and sequencing errors. Alignment of CDR3 sequences to IMGT reference sequences was used to assign V, D and J gene segments. Each retained sequence needed at least a six-nucleotide match to both a V gene segment and a J gene segment. Rearrangements were called productive when the CDR3 lacked stop codons and stayed in frame with V and J; all others were non-productive. Following IMGT convention, CDR3 was defined as the stretch from the second conserved V-encoded cysteine up to the conserved J-encoded phenylalanine. The earlier analysis of about 570 of the donors excluded any sequence lacking an unambiguous match to a single V gene segment. In an earlier analysis of 450 to 750 of the donors, a V segment was called functional when productive rearrangements were above 56.7%, and segregating when the standard deviation between donors exceeded 5%. A statistical classification framework was developed to diagnose cytomegalovirus status using the catalog of TCR beta chain sequences. V and J gene assignment, in a later analysis, came from comparing TCR nucleotide sequences with IMGT/GENE-DB human TR gene sequences. Using the TCRdist pipeline, a later analysis assigned CDR3 sequences along with most-parsimonious VDJ recombination scenarios. In a later analysis, each TCR beta chain was defined by its CDR3 amino acid sequence together with its V-gene family, and reads lacking a unique V-gene family were excluded. To address suspected cross-contamination and a sequencing artifact, a later analysis removed approximately 600 highly shared, low-generation-probability nucleotide sequences. For each public chain, a later analysis derived a clonal expansion index from normalized ranks of inferred template counts within each repertoire. In a later analysis, generation probabilities were computed with a VDJ recombination model fitted to out-of-frame rearrangements, and the resulting probabilities were checked against IGoR. In a later analysis, hypergeometric tests were used to score TCR-TCR, TCR-HLA and TCR-CMV co-occurrence, with a repertoire-size bias correction applied to TCR pairs. To estimate false discovery rates, a later analysis permuted the HLA or CMV assignments 20 times. In a later analysis, co-occurring TCRs were grouped using DBSCAN, with TCRdist sequence similarity added in when clustering inside HLA-allele-positive subsets. Repertoires with fewer than 30,000 or more than 120,000 public chains were left out of co-occurrence clustering, as were four to six repertoires with anomalous nucleotide sharing. TCRdb carries this immuneACCESS record with in-frame sequences only. Its versions omit some clonotypes, under half of them owing to an unresolved V gene in the studies checked, with the rest unexplained. V and J calls and clone size are as listed in that table; D and trimming were resolved from the DNA. The sample table contains about 150,000 clones; only one count was recorded for approximately 84% of them. The ten largest make up less than 2.5% of the sample.

The cohort was made up of roughly 670 healthy bone marrow donors. Cohort members were all nominally healthy when sampled, although unrecorded immune exposures were likely present. The donor was CMV seronegative and was included in the group of 352 seronegative cohort members. Each donor provided a peripheral blood sample, and peripheral blood mononuclear cells were used for TCR beta sequencing. The Qiagen DNeasy Blood Extraction Kit was used to extract genomic DNA from the blood cell samples. In this sample, this clone turned up once. The antigen it recognizes is unknown. Per-nucleotide qualities are absent, and no much larger clonotype sits a single base away. General findings and caveats noted by the study authors: A further reported finding was that TCR beta sequences accurately predicted the HLA-A and HLA-B alleles for most subjects in the first cohort. In both the original and validation cohorts, the classifier was reported to diagnose cytomegalovirus status with high specificity and sensitivity. HLA typing was unavailable for some donors at each locus, so association tests used only the typed subset. In a later analysis, most CMV-associated TCR beta chains were found to appear HLA-restricted, with HLA associations seemingly driven largely by CMV exposure. A later analysis reported that several top co-occurrence clusters appeared linked to parvovirus B19, influenza, CMV and Epstein-Barr virus. A group of highly shared sequence variants was considered likely to be a technical artifact of the sequencing pipeline. A later genetic analysis associated a missense DCLRE1C variant with V-gene and J-gene trimming of TCR beta chains, and an independent cohort replicated the association. Most TCR sequences were observed very rarely across donors, whereas some public TCRs were present in many individuals. Correlated functional status among segregating V segments might reflect linkage disequilibrium, but an unknown experimental factor could not be ruled out. The only immune exposure information available for the cohort was CMV serostatus. In vitro tests confirmed that a few of the cytomegalovirus-associated TCR beta chains recognize cytomegalovirus antigens. Only TCR beta chains were sequenced in this cohort, and the absence of alpha or paired-chain data limited detectable features. In a later analysis, HLA-associated TCR beta chains showed more clonal expansion and lower generation probabilities than non-associated chains that were equally common. The authors suggested that the approach could potentially be generalized to other disease states and immunological phenotypes. Compared with the roughly 700-donor mean, donors in an Asian-associated ancestry cluster had fewer N-insertions in productive TCRs, according to a later genetic analysis. The earlier analysis of around 600 of the donors excluded roughly 17 rarely observed V segments, including chromosome 9 orphons, because counts were too low. Because the 87-base-pair reads could not distinguish some IMGT-functional V segments, including TRBV6-2 and TRBV6-3, those segments were excluded. Broadly in line with IMGT annotations, most TCR beta V segments showed up in productive rearrangements about 87% or about 30% of the time in an earlier analysis of 587 of the donors. The study listed 150 to 200 TCR beta chains as associated with cytomegalovirus. In a later analysis, the rate of TCR association differed among HLA loci, with DRB1 alleles having the most associated TCRs and HLA-C alleles having the fewest. The presence/absence analyses assumed that sequencing depth was roughly uniform across donors, and that assumption may not be true. When HLA alleles, especially DR and DQ, strongly co-occurred, TCR associations were difficult to assign to individual alleles. In a later analysis, 15,000 to 20,000 TCR beta sequences were associated with specific HLA alleles at a false discovery rate of 0.05.

Sequencing was done on a sample of PBMCs. The sequence was obtained from a woman between 18 and 29 years old in good health and CMV-seronegative. In this chain, TRBV7-2 is recombined with TRBJ2-5; the D segment cannot be called with confidence. The nucleotide sequence is given as TGTGCCAGCAGCTTTTACAGAAAAGAGACCCAGTACTTC. It codes for CASSFYRKETQYF.